Below, 15 T cell receptor beta chains from the same sample are listed, as sequenced in a study of cytomegalovirus exposure and HLA in healthy donors (dated by TCRdb to the late 2010s). Receptors were amplified or captured by the immunoSEQ multiplex PCR assay. A mixture of 60 forward primers for TCR Vbeta segments and 13 reverse primers for TCR Jbeta segments was used in the multiplex PCR. TCRdb carries this immuneACCESS record with in-frame sequences only. Its versions omit some clonotypes, under half of them owing to an unresolved V gene in the studies checked, with the rest unexplained. The table for this sample lists 65,000 to 80,000 clones. The top ten constitute about 4.6% of the sample. The sample taken for sequencing was PBMCs. These receptors all stem from a man aged 25-40 years in good health and CMV-seronegative.

This chain joins TRBV7-9 and TRBJ2-5; tentative D call: TRBD2 (5 bases). V was shortened by 5 bases and J by 5 bases, with 15 bases between the two germline ends. The CDR3 consists of 14 residues. Germline V gene sequence: CDR1 SEHNR, CDR2 FQNEAQ (reference sequence). CDR3 residues: CASSGLGLRETQYF. CDR3 DNA: TGTGCCAGCAGCGGACTGGGCCTTCGGGAGACCCAGTACTTC.

The chain is built from TRBV18 and TRBJ1-2, with D possibly being TRBD1 (5 bases). The CDR3 extends over 14 amino acids. CDR1 and CDR2 (germline): KGHSH, LQKENI. V lost 3 bases, J lost 8 bases, and 16 bases lay in between. The CDR3 nucleotides read TGTGCCAGCTCACCTGGGACTCCCGGGGGAGGCTACACCTTC. Protein: CASSPGTPGGGYTF.

This chain connects TRBV7-9 to TRBJ2-7, with a tentative D call TRBD2 (6 bases). The CDR3 spans 15 residues. Trimming left V 4 bases short and J 2 bases short, with 15 bases between. Germline CDR1 and CDR2: SEHNR and FQNEAQ (reference sequence). The CDR3 DNA reads as TGTGCCAGCAGCTGGTTGGCGGGGATTACCTACGAGCAGTACTTC. It specifies CASSWLAGITYEQYF.

CDR3 in amino acids: CASSLGRGRYEQYF. The CDR3 DNA follows: TGTGCCAGCAGCTTAGGCCGCGGGCGCTACGAGCAGTACTTC. This sequence joins TRBV13 and TRBJ2-7; possibly TRBD2 for D (5 bases). The germline V and J ends were trimmed by 0 bases and 3 bases, with 9 bases remaining between them. The CDR3 sequence is 14 residues long. Germline V gene lookup returns CDR1 PRHDT and CDR2 FYEKMQ (reference sequence).

The genes are TRBV7-6 and TRBJ2-7, with 14 bases fitting TRBD2. V shed 5 bases, J shed 2 bases, and the junction held 8 bases outside the gene matches. The germline V gene encodes CDR1 SGHVS and CDR2 FNYEAQ. This CDR3 contains 17 residues. CDR3 sequence (DNA): TGTGCCAGCAGCCCTGGGACTAGCGGGAGAGGAACCTACGAGCAGTACTTC. This encodes CASSPGTSGRGTYEQYF.

The chain is built from TRBV27 and TRBJ2-1; D call uncertain. The CDR3 totals 14 residues. With 5 bases removed from V and 0 bases from J, the gap between germline ends came to 8 bases. Looked up from germline, CDR1 is MNHEY and CDR2 is SMNVEV (reference sequence). CDR3 residues: CASSMSASYNEQFF. CDR3 nucleotide sequence: TGTGCCAGCAGTATGAGCGCCTCCTACAATGAGCAGTTCTTC.

V usage is TRBV5-6 and J usage is TRBJ1-1, with 11 bases identical to TRBD1. The V and J ends lost 0 bases and 3 bases, in that order; junction bases with no gene match: 7. CDR1 SGHDT and CDR2 YYEEEE come from the germline V gene. This CDR3 contains 17 residues. The CDR3 DNA is TGTGCCAGCAGCTTGGGTAGGACAGGGGGCGCTTACACTGAAGCTTTCTTT. Its translation: CASSLGRTGGAYTEAFF. Looking up the rest from reference TRBV5-6 and TRBJ1-1 gives the full variable domain: DAGVTQSPTHLIKTRGQQVTLRCSPKSGHDTVSWYQQALGQGPQFIFQYYEEEERQRGNFPDRFSGHQFPNYSSELNVNALLLGDSALYLCASSLGRTGGAYTEAFFGQGTRLTVV.

This chain joins TRBV6-5 and TRBJ2-7; TRBD2 matches at 9 bases. J gave up 2 bases and V 0 bases, and 2 bases lay outside the gene matches. The CDR3 is 15 residues long. CDR1 is MNHEY and CDR2 is SVGAGI in the germline V gene. CDR3 loop: CASSYSVAGAYEQYF. The CDR3 DNA reads TGTGCCAGCAGTTACTCGGTAGCGGGGGCCTACGAGCAGTACTTC.

J is TRBJ1-3 and V is TRBV30; a possible D gene is TRBD1 (6 bases). This CDR3 region has 14 residues. V was clipped by 4 bases and J by 2 bases, with 12 bases between them. Germline values: CDR1 GTSNPN, CDR2 SVGIG (reference sequence). The CDR3 region has the DNA TGTGCCTGGACAGGGGTCTGGGCTGGAAACACCATATATTTT. Translation gives CAWTGVWAGNTIYF.

The chain is built from TRBV2 and TRBJ1-2, with 8 bases identical to TRBD1. The trim removed 3 bases at V and 2 bases at J, leaving 2 bases unmatched. Germline assignment: CDR1 SNHLY and CDR2 FYNNEI. This CDR3 is 14 amino acids long. The chain's CDR3 is CASSEAGGNYGYTF. CDR3 in DNA: TGTGCCAGCAGTGAGGCAGGGGGCAACTATGGCTACACCTTC. Together with reference TRBV2 and TRBJ1-2, the CDR3 gives the full variable domain: EPEVTQTPSHQVTQMGQEVILRCVPISNHLYFYWYRQILGQKVEFLVSFYNNEISEKSEIFDDQFSVERPDGSNFTLKIRSTKLEDSAMYFCASSEAGGNYGYTFGSGTRLTVV.

The chain joins TRBV4-2 to TRBJ1-4, with D unclear. Germline V gives CDR1 LGHNA, CDR2 YNFKEQ. This CDR3 is 16 amino acids long. Trimming shortened V by 2 bases and J by 3 bases, and 13 bases separated the two germline ends. The CDR3: CASSQPIAGPNEKLFF. The CDR3 nucleotides read TGTGCCAGCAGCCAACCGATAGCGGGTCCTAATGAAAAACTGTTTTTT.

This chain uses TRBV11-2 with TRBJ2-3; 8 bases fit TRBD2. V gave up 8 bases and J gave up 6 bases; unmatched junction bases: 1. Germline loops: CDR1 SGHAT, CDR2 FQNNGV. This CDR3 region has 11 residues. The CDR3 is CASSGGDTQYF. The DNA for the CDR3 is TGTGCCAGCTCGGGAGGGGATACGCAGTATTTT.

The J gene is TRBJ2-7, the V gene TRBV11-2; 8 bases are a match to TRBD1. Germline V gene sequence: CDR1 SGHAT, CDR2 FQNNGV. Trimming cost V 5 bases and J 1 base; bases outside gene matches: 7. This CDR3 contains 15 residues. The CDR3 reads CASSQGASGSYEQYF. CDR3 coding DNA: TGTGCCAGCAGCCAGGGGGCAAGCGGGTCCTACGAGCAGTACTTC.

The genes are TRBV11-3 and TRBJ2-7; no reliable D call. The germline V gene has CDR1 SGHNT and CDR2 YENEEA. The CDR3 has 13 amino acids. V lost 1 base, J lost 5 bases, and 9 bases lay in between. CDR3 protein: CASSLVTVHEQYF. In DNA form, the CDR3 reads TGTGCCAGCAGCTTAGTTACGGTCCACGAGCAGTACTTC.

This rearrangement joins TRBV4-3 to TRBJ2-7, with 12 bases fitting TRBD2. The J segment lost 3 bases and the V segment lost 4 bases, leaving 7 bases of the junction unmatched. The CDR3 spans 16 residues. CDR1 and CDR2 from the germline V gene are LGHNA and YSLEER. The CDR3 DNA is TGCGCCAGCAGCCGCCAAAGGGGACTAGCGGGCTACGAGCAGTACTTC. Protein sequence: CASSRQRGLAGYEQYF.